The clone carrying this T cell receptor beta chain showed up many times. TCRdb itself ran the multiplex PCR reads through MiXCR, one entry per CDR3 protein. The sample has some 25,000 distinct CDR3 sequences, 20% to 25% seen once. The data originate from a study of breast tumors, draining lymph nodes, adjacent tissues. The CDR3 runs 12 residues. CDR1 and CDR2 from the germline V gene are KGHSH and LQKENI. V gave up 3 bases and J gave up 5 bases, with 7 bases separating them. The sequence derives from a female donor with breast cancer. Some clones in this sample may be carry-over from other donors' samples. The sample consisted of breast tumor tissue. This chain uses TRBV18 with TRBJ2-5; D not certain. CDR3 DNA sequence: TGTGCCAGCTCACCCCCGTCGGAGACCCAGTACTTC. Residues: CASSPPSETQYF.